Presented here are 18 T cell receptor beta chains from one specimen sequenced in a study of T-cell reconstitution after alpha-beta-depleted transplantation in children. A library of TCRbeta sequences, prepared with unique molecular identifiers, was generated. MiXCR, applied by TCRdb to the PCR reads, yields one record per CDR3 protein. Of about 420,000 distinct CDR3 sequences listed, about 16% were seen once; the top ten hold roughly 27%. The specimen comprised PBMCs, mostly from graft donor cells, sampled 360 days after TCRalphabeta/CD19-depleted stem cell transplant. The receptors shown here come from a boy under two years old who had a stem cell transplant for Wiskott-Aldrich syndrome, so the T cells may come from the graft donor.

The V gene is TRBV7-2, the J gene TRBJ1-4; D gene ambiguous. The CDR3 is made up of 12 amino acids. Trimming stripped 6 bases from V and 11 bases from J, with 13 bases between. CDR1 and CDR2 from the germline V gene are SGHTA and FQGNSA. CDR3 sequence: CASSQKGGKLFF. The CDR3 coding sequence is TGTGCCAGCAGTCAGAAGGGTGGCAAACTGTTTTTT. The full variable domain, with the rest looked up from reference TRBV7-2 and TRBJ1-4, is GAGVSQSPSNKVTEKGKDVELRCDPISGHTALYWYRQSLGQGLEFLIYFQGNSAPDKSGLPSDRFSAERTGGSVSTLTIQRTQQEDSAVYLCASSQKGGKLFFGSGTQLSVL.

This rearrangement joins TRBV7-7 to TRBJ2-7, with unresolved D. CDR3 size: 14 residues. The germline V gene encodes CDR1 SSHAT and CDR2 FNYEAQ (reference sequence). Trimming left V 1 base short and J 4 bases short, with 11 bases between. CDR3 nucleotide sequence: TGTGCCAGCAGCTTAGACCAGGAAGGGTACGAGCAGTACTTC. It is translated as CASSLDQEGYEQYF.

This clonotype was seen many times. The chain couples TRBV10-3 to TRBJ2-5, with a weak D call TRBD2 (6 bases). The germline V gene encodes CDR1 ENHRY and CDR2 SYGVKD. V dropped 5 bases and J dropped 0 bases, with 10 bases sitting between them. This CDR3 spans 14 amino acids. The CDR3 nucleotides read TGTGCCATCAGTTCGGGACTGCACCAAGAGACCCAGTACTTC. It codes for CAISSGLHQETQYF.

There are a few counts of this clonotype. The gene calls are TRBV5-1 and TRBJ2-2; D call uncertain. Trimming cost V 1 base and J 9 bases, with 10 bases left between them. Germline loops: CDR1 SGHRS, CDR2 YFSETQ. This CDR3 region has 13 residues. The CDR3 sequence: CASSLYLRRELFF. The DNA for the CDR3 is TGCGCCAGCAGCTTGTATTTGCGCCGGGAGCTGTTTTTT. Supplemented by reference TRBV5-1 and TRBJ2-2, the full variable domain reads KAGVTQTPRYLIKTRGQQVTLSCSPISGHRSVSWYQQTPGQGLQFLFEYFSETQRNKGNFPGRFSGRQFSNSRSEMNVSTLELGDSALYLCASSLYLRRELFFGEGSRLTVL.

This clonotype was found a few times. The chain couples TRBV12-3 or TRBV12-4 to TRBJ1-5; D is undetermined. The ends were cut back, 1 base at V and 7 bases at J, with 11 bases in the middle. This CDR3 region has 14 residues. The CDR3 region has the DNA TGTGCCAGCAGTTTAGAGTCCAGTAGGCAGCCCCAGCATTTT. This codes for CASSLESSRQPQHF.

The V gene is TRBV20-1, the J gene TRBJ2-2; no definite D call. The CDR3 is made up of 14 amino acids. Trimming left V 1 base short and J 1 base short, with 7 bases between. Germline V lookup: CDR1 DFQATT, CDR2 SNEGSKA (reference sequence). The CDR3 nucleotides read TGCAGTGCTAGAGTTTCCGGGAACACCGGGGAGCTGTTTTTT. Its protein is CSARVSGNTGELFF.

V usage is TRBV2 and J usage is TRBJ2-7, with unresolved D. This CDR3 is 15 amino acids long. The germline gives CDR1 SNHLY, CDR2 FYNNEI. Trimming removed 6 bases from V and 2 bases from J, with 17 bases in between. In nucleotides, the CDR3 is TGTGCCAGCAGCCCCAACCACTCCGGAACCTACGAGCAGTACTTC. As protein: CASSPNHSGTYEQYF.

The rearrangement links TRBV30 to TRBJ2-1, with D tentatively TRBD2 (6 bases). The V gene lost 1 base and the J gene lost 9 bases, with 7 bases spanning the gap. The germline gives CDR1 GTSNPN, CDR2 SVGIG (reference sequence). The CDR3 runs 11 residues. The CDR3 DNA reads TGTGCCTGGAGTGGGGGAGGTGAGCAGTTCTTC. This sequence encodes CAWSGGGEQFF.

Only a few counts were recorded for this clonotype. V gene TRBV20-1 combines with J gene TRBJ2-1; perhaps TRBD1 as D (6 bases). Germline assignment: CDR1 DFQATT and CDR2 SNEGSKA (reference sequence). Trimming pared 3 bases from V and 8 bases from J, leaving 8 bases between. This CDR3 region has 11 residues. CDR3 DNA: TGCAGTGCTAGTAAGGGGGATGAGCAGTTCTTC. Translated, it gives CSASKGDEQFF.

There are many counts of this clonotype. A junction boundary mismatches the germline segment, possibly from a read error. The J gene is TRBJ2-3, the V gene TRBV5-1, with TRBD2 matching over 9 bases. Per the germline V gene, CDR1 is SGHRS and CDR2 is YFSETQ. This CDR3 contains 14 residues. CDR3 region: CASSLLAGTDTQYF. DNA for the CDR3: TGTGCCAGCAGCTTGCTAGCGGGAACAGATACGCAGTATTTT. Looking up the rest from reference TRBV5-1 and TRBJ2-3 gives the full variable domain: KAGVTQTPRYLIKTRGQQVTLSCSPISGHRSVSWYQQTPGQGLQFLFEYFSETQRNKGNFPGRFSGRQFSNSRSEMNVSTLELGDSALYLCASSLLAGTDTQYFGPGTRLTVL.

This clonotype was counted only a few times. V usage is TRBV4-1 and J usage is TRBJ2-5; 10 positions agree with TRBD2. Germline loops: CDR1 MGHRA, CDR2 YSYEKL. The V and J ends lost 2 bases and 4 bases, in that order; junction bases with no gene match: 4. The CDR3 has 15 residues. The CDR3 region is CASSQILAGRETQYF. The CDR3 coding sequence is TGCGCCAGCAGCCAAATACTAGCGGGGAGAGAGACCCAGTACTTC.

The V and J genes are TRBV2 and TRBJ2-7; TRBD1 is a possible D gene (6 bases). This CDR3 has 18 amino acids. CDR1 SNHLY and CDR2 FYNNEI come from the germline V gene. Trimming left V 1 base short and J 2 bases short, with 21 bases between. CDR3 protein: CASSEGARVQGFPYEQYF. The DNA of the CDR3 is TGTGCCAGCAGTGAAGGAGCGCGTGTACAGGGTTTCCCCTACGAGCAGTACTTC.

This clonotype was recorded many times. The chain carries TRBV7-9 and TRBJ2-5; D is uncertain. Looked up from germline, CDR1 is SEHNR and CDR2 is FQNEAQ (reference sequence). V was trimmed by 5 bases and J by 0 bases, leaving 7 bases between them. The CDR3 has 13 residues. CDR3 amino acids: CASSHTNQETQYF. The CDR3 bases are TGTGCCAGCAGCCACACTAACCAAGAGACCCAGTACTTC.

The V call is TRBV29-1, the J call TRBJ2-5, with D maybe TRBD2 (6 bases). V dropped 4 bases and J dropped 6 bases, with 15 bases sitting between them. CDR1 is SQVTM and CDR2 is ANQGSEA in the germline V gene. The CDR3 spans 13 residues. Written as DNA, the CDR3 is TGCAGCGTTGGATTGGCGGGGCGGAAGACCCAGTACTTC. Translation: CSVGLAGRKTQYF.

This clonotype has just a few counts. V usage is TRBV7-2 and J usage is TRBJ1-2, with D tentatively TRBD1 (6 bases). This CDR3 comprises 16 residues. The V end was cut by 7 bases, the J end by 5 bases, with 23 bases between. The V gene's germline CDR1 is SGHTA and CDR2 FQGNSA. The CDR3 loop reads CASTFGPEGGGYGYTF. The CDR3 bases are TGTGCCAGCACCTTTGGGCCCGAGGGGGGCGGGTATGGCTACACCTTC. The full variable domain, its missing parts supplied by reference TRBV7-2 and TRBJ1-2, is GAGVSQSPSNKVTEKGKDVELRCDPISGHTALYWYRQSLGQGLEFLIYFQGNSAPDKSGLPSDRFSAERTGGSVSTLTIQRTQQEDSAVYLCASTFGPEGGGYGYTFGSGTRLTVV.

This clonotype was detected a few times. The chain couples TRBV14 to TRBJ2-1; D may be TRBD2 (6 bases). Trimming pared 4 bases from V and 7 bases from J, leaving 17 bases between. This CDR3 has 15 amino acids. Per the germline V gene, CDR1 is SGHDN and CDR2 is FVKESK. CDR3 bases: TGTGCCAGCAGCCCCCTTTCCGGGACTTCTAATGAGCAGTTCTTC. This gives the protein CASSPLSGTSNEQFF.

The CDR3 reads CASSFARLAGGFRYEQYF. The CDR3 region has the DNA TGTGCCAGCAGTTTTGCCCGACTAGCGGGGGGTTTCCGCTACGAGCAGTACTTC. The rearrangement uses TRBV5-5 and TRBJ2-7; 13 bases align to TRBD2. The V segment lost 5 bases and the J segment 3 bases; nucleotides outside the gene matches: 14. This CDR3 contains 18 residues. Germline CDR1 reads SGHKS; CDR2 reads YYEKEE (reference sequence).

This clonotype was counted between two and nine times. This rearrangement joins TRBV2 to TRBJ2-4; D remains ambiguous. The CDR3 length is 16 residues. V lost 2 bases and J 11 bases, leaving 22 bases between the germline ends. Germline-derived CDR1 and CDR2 are SNHLY and FYNNEI. CDR3 bases: TGTGCCAGCAGTGAACTGATTGTCTGGCCCCTTGGGGTTCAGTACTTC. As protein: CASSELIVWPLGVQYF. The variable domain in full, with the rest retrieved from reference TRBV2 and TRBJ2-4, is EPEVTQTPSHQVTQMGQEVILRCVPISNHLYFYWYRQILGQKVEFLVSFYNNEISEKSEIFDDQFSVERPDGSNFTLKIRSTKLEDSAMYFCASSELIVWPLGVQYFGAGTRLSVL.